Reported below is one TCR beta chain. This sample was included in a study of vaccination and CD4 T cells after COVID-19. Study-wide background: SARS-CoV-2 was confirmed by nasal swab PCR; disease was mild in fewer than 10, severe in one. Six males and four females constituted the convalescent cohort, two of whom were Hispanic. Post-vaccination samples were procured at a median of 72 days following dose two (range 14 to 241).

J was trimmed by 6 bases and V by 5 bases; bases with no gene match: 9. The CDR3 covers 14 residues. CDR1 MNHNS and CDR2 SASEGT come from the germline V gene. TCRdb re-called the PCR reads through MiXCR, storing one row per CDR3 protein. The top ten hold 5.5% of the sample, which has some 27,000 distinct CDR3 sequences, under 60% seen once. Time point here: late sampling 161 to 241 days after vaccination in a few convalescent patients. Sequences were derived from CD4+ T cells from blood, sampled about 7 months after SARS-CoV-2 vaccination. This TCR came from a human donor who had recovered from COVID-19. J is TRBJ2-7 and V is TRBV6-1; 8 nucleotides match TRBD2. The CDR3, as DNA: TGTGCCAGCAGTACAGATACACGGGGGGGCGAGCAGTACTTC. Its translation: CASSTDTRGGEQYF.